This is a list of T cell receptor beta chains from one sample in a study of monozygotic twins with inflammatory bowel disease. TCRdb re-analyzed the 5' RACE reads; it lists each CDR3 protein once, without DNA. This repertoire includes about 380,000 distinct CDR3 sequences. The specimen sequenced was blood. These receptors were taken from a human donor with ulcerative colitis or Crohn's disease, or a healthy co-twin of an affected twin (not recorded which). Both conserved end residues are part of each CDR3. Rows may omit the clone size; those that give it use once, few, many or a size class.

. TRBJ1-5 TRBV5-5 CASSFAGPYSNQPQHF
. TRBJ2-1 TRBV9 CASSVDQGLGYNEQFF
. TRBJ2-6 TRBV6-1 CARSPHPSGANVLTF
. TRBJ2-1 TRBV3-1 CASSQGLQGARNEQFF
. TRBJ1-5 TRBV4-1 CASSHSDRGLQPQHF
. TRBJ2-5 TRBV20-1 CSARLAGVGETQYF
. TRBJ1-6 TRBV6-2/TRBV6-3 CASTLRSALRNSPLHF
. TRBJ2-3 TRBV2 CARRQVTTDTQYF
. TRBJ2-3 TRBV27 CAAEDRGGTDTQYF
. TRBJ2-3 TRBV4-3 CASSHGRGTSGGSRDTQYF
. TRBJ2-7 TRBV19 CASSPTRTGRTYEQYF
. TRBJ1-1 TRBV6-5 CASSYSRGGRTEAFF
. TRBJ2-5 TRBV11-3 CASSPGQGSGETQYF
. TRBJ2-7 TRBV18 CASSPLATGSGTYEQYF
. TRBJ1-3 TRBV6-5 CASSYSRQLGNTIYF
. TRBJ2-7 TRBV20-1 CSAPPADRGAYEQYF
. TRBJ2-5 TRBV20-1 CSADRDGETQYF
. TRBJ1-4 TRBV4-1 CASSLNQVTTNEKLFF
. TRBJ2-2 TRBV7-2 CASSAQGALDTGELFF
. TRBJ2-7 TRBV4-2 CASSPTTGTEFYEQYF
. TRBJ2-1 TRBV24-1 CATTLYDRGIYNEQFF
. TRBJ2-7 TRBV18 CASSPRDILYF
. TRBJ2-3 TRBV5-1 CASRGLAGGQVTQYF
. TRBJ1-4 TRBV4-1 CASSQDGGFSEKLFF
. TRBJ2-7 TRBV5-6 CASSLASQGHYEQYF
. TRBJ2-7 TRBV7-2 CASSIGQGTNEQYF
. TRBJ1-5 TRBV16 CASSQSHDREPQHF
. TRBJ2-7 TRBV4-3 CASSQESRLVYEQYF
. TRBJ2-7 TRBV20-1 CSGGQGWYEQYF
. TRBJ2-7 TRBV20-1 CSAAAGQAPYEQYF
. TRBJ2-1 TRBV7-2 CASSWSGAGGNEQFF
. TRBJ1-5 TRBV4-1 CASSQDIWDRVFQPQHF
. TRBJ2-1 TRBV5-1 CASSLASSGGNEQFF
. TRBJ2-3 TRBV28 CASRRYPDTQYF
. TRBJ2-1 TRBV7-3 CASSMGLAGTSYNEQFF
. TRBJ1-4 TRBV10-3 CAISETGGDNEKLFF
. TRBJ2-7 TRBV5-6 CASRQGPYEQYF
. TRBJ2-3 TRBV7-9 CASSESSGEADTQYF
. TRBJ2-2 TRBV6-1 CASRLAVGTGELFF
. TRBJ1-6 TRBV7-9 CASSDWGAASPLHF
. TRBJ2-7 TRBV20-1 CSARDARGPYEQYF
. TRBJ2-2 TRBV6-1 CASRSYLRGGPTGELFF
. TRBJ1-2 TRBV28 CASSLQNYGYTF
. TRBJ2-7 TRBV19 CASSPPASQDEQYF
medium-sized TRBJ2-3 TRBV11-2 CASSLSRGSTDTQYF
. TRBJ2-5 TRBV5-1 CASSLIAGPQETQYF
. TRBJ1-5 TRBV20-1 CSAIRDRAHGQPQHF
. TRBJ1-4 TRBV20-1 CSARNPQGRNEKLFF
. TRBJ1-1 TRBV27 CASSRRQGSTEAFF
. TRBJ2-1 TRBV9 CASSVVPSSYNEQFF
. TRBJ2-7 TRBV4-2 CASSQGSGGAHEQYF
. TRBJ1-5 TRBV7-2 CASSFAEGQQPQHF
. TRBJ1-1 TRBV7-3 CARITGGDEAFF
. TRBJ2-1 TRBV20-1 CSARRGSGGAENEQFF